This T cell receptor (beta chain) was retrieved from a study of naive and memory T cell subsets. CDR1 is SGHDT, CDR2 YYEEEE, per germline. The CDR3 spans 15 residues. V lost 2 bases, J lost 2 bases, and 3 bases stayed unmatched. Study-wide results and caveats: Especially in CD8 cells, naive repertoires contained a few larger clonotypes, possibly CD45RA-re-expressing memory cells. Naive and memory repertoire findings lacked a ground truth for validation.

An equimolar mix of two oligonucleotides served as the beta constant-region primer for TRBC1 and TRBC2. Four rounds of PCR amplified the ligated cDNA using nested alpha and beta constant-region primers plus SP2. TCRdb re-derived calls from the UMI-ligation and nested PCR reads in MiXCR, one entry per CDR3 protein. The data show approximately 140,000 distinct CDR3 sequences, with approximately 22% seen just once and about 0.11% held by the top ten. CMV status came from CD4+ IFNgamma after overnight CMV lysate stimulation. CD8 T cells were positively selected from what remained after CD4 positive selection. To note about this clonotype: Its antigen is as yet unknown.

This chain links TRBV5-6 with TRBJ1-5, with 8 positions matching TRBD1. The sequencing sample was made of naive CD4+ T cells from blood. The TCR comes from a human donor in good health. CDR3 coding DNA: TGTGCCAGCAGCTTTGCGGACAGGGGCAATCAGCCCCAGCATTTT. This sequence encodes CASSFADRGNQPQHF.